The next 25 T cell receptor beta chains were all read from a single sample in a study of shared clonotypes between healthy human individuals. Here immunoSEQ multiplex PCR was the method, and the copy in TCRdb shows in-frame clones only, minus some. Here the sample spans around 500,000 clones, about 80% being singletons. Material for sequencing was PBMCs. All receptors derive from a middle-aged woman in good health. Some clones in this sample may be carry-over from other donors' samples.

The chain employs TRBV5-8 and TRBJ1-5; weak D call: TRBD1 (5 bases). V lost 2 bases, J lost 0 bases, and 9 bases lay in between. Germline-derived CDR1 and CDR2 are SGHTS and YDEGEE. The CDR3 is made up of 15 amino acids. The CDR3: CASSFSQGSNQPQHF. For the CDR3, the DNA is TGTGCCAGCAGCTTCTCCCAGGGTAGCAATCAGCCCCAGCATTTT.

The gene calls are TRBV5-1 and TRBJ2-2; 7 bases line up with TRBD2. V lost 0 bases to trimming and J lost 5 bases; unmatched junction nucleotides: 4. Germline CDR1 is SGHRS and CDR2 is YFSETQ. CDR3 length: 15 amino acids. The CDR3 nucleotides are TGCGCCAGCAGCTTGGAAGCGGGGCCAACCGGGGAGCTGTTTTTT. Translated: CASSLEAGPTGELFF.

The chain employs TRBV13 and TRBJ1-2; D might be TRBD1 (5 bases). This CDR3 has 13 amino acids. V was trimmed by 5 bases and J by 4 bases, leaving 11 bases between them. Germline V gene data show CDR1 as PRHDT and CDR2 as FYEKMQ (reference sequence). The CDR3 is CASSMTVTYGYTF. The CDR3 DNA sequence: TGTGCCAGCAGCATGACAGTTACCTATGGCTACACCTTC. The full variable domain, in which reference TRBV13 and TRBJ1-2 provide the parts outside the CDR3, is AAGVIQSPRHLIKEKRETATLKCYPIPRHDTVYWYQQGPGQDPQFLISFYEKMQSDKGSIPDRFSAQQFSDYHSELNMSSLELGDSALYFCASSMTVTYGYTFGSGTRLTVV.

This sequence joins TRBV14 and TRBJ2-7; perhaps TRBD1 as D (6 bases). The V and J ends lost 0 bases and 2 bases respectively, with 11 bases between them. The CDR3 is 15 amino acids. CDR1 SGHDN and CDR2 FVKESK come from the germline V gene. The CDR3 protein is CASSQDGGNPYEQYF. CDR3 coding DNA: TGTGCCAGCAGCCAAGATGGGGGCAATCCCTACGAGCAGTACTTC.

The chain recombines TRBV10-3 with TRBJ2-7; 8 nucleotides align to TRBD1. Trimming at V came to 3 bases and at J to 0 bases, leaving 10 bases not matched to a gene. Germline CDR1 is ENHRY and CDR2 is SYGVKD. The CDR3 runs 17 residues. The CDR3, as DNA: TGTGCCATCAGTGAACCCGGGACAGGAGGCAACTCCTACGAGCAGTACTTC. Translation: CAISEPGTGGNSYEQYF.

This rearrangement joins TRBV20-1 to TRBJ2-7, with no clear D. The germline CDR1 and CDR2 sequences are DFQATT and SNEGSKA (reference sequence). CDR3 size: 11 residues. Trimming stripped 6 bases from V and 4 bases from J, with 10 bases between. The CDR3 sequence: CSAPISYEQYF. The CDR3 nucleotides read TGCAGTGCCCCTATCAGTTACGAGCAGTACTTC.

The chain combines TRBV19 with TRBJ2-7; 8 bases align to TRBD1. Germline loops: CDR1 LNHDA, CDR2 SQIVND (reference sequence). The CDR3 runs to 12 residues. V was pared by 9 bases and J by 3 bases, with 4 bases of the junction left unmatched. The CDR3 bases are TGTGCCAGCCGGGACAGGAACTACGAGCAGTACTTC. As protein: CASRDRNYEQYF.

The table lists this clone with a count of one. This chain joins TRBV29-1 and TRBJ1-2; D is perhaps TRBD1 (5 bases). There are 12 residues in the CDR3. Germline V lookup: CDR1 SQVTM, CDR2 ANQGSEA. The V end lost 4 bases, the J end lost 2 bases, and 8 bases lay between the germline ends. The CDR3 loop reads CSVGDRNYGYTF. Written as DNA, the CDR3 is TGCAGCGTTGGGGACCGAAACTATGGCTACACCTTC.

The chain links TRBV5-1 to TRBJ2-5, with 8 bases matching TRBD1. Near its end, the DNA agrees better with TRBJ2-7, so the J call may be wrong. The CDR3 is made up of 16 amino acids. CDR1 and CDR2 from the germline V gene are SGHRS and YFSETQ. CDR3 sequence: CASSLAGTGNLYEQYF. CDR3 DNA: TGCGCCAGCAGCTTGGCCGGGACAGGAAACCTCTACGAGCAGTACTTC.

This chain joins TRBV18 and TRBJ1-5; D ambiguous. The CDR3 totals 15 residues. In germline, CDR1 is KGHSH, CDR2 LQKENI. Trimming removed 2 bases at V and 2 bases at J, with 10 bases between. The CDR3 spells CASSPSEGGNQPQHF. CDR3 in DNA: TGTGCCAGCTCACCAAGCGAGGGTGGCAATCAGCCCCAGCATTTT.

The gene calls are TRBV30 and TRBJ2-7; D unclear. V was pared by 3 bases and J by 5 bases, with 8 bases between. CDR1 is GTSNPN and CDR2 is SVGIG in the germline V gene (reference sequence). This CDR3 region has 11 residues. The CDR3 region is CAWRRGHEQYF. The DNA for the CDR3 is TGTGCCTGGAGACGCGGCCACGAGCAGTACTTC.

This clone was found a few times. At one end, the junction sequence differs from germline, possibly due to a read error. Other DNA sequences within the sample encode an identical CDR3. V usage is TRBV28 and J usage is TRBJ1-1; 7 bases line up with TRBD1. The CDR3 contains 15 residues. Germline V gene sequence: CDR1 MDHEN, CDR2 SYDVKM. The CDR3 loop reads CASSSPDRSNTEAFF. DNA for the CDR3: TGTGCCAGCAGTAGCCCGGACAGGTCGAACACTGAAGCCTTCTTT.

In the case of this clone: Other DNA sequences from this sample encode an identical CDR3 as well. The genes are TRBV7-2 and TRBJ2-7; D unresolved. Germline V gene sequence: CDR1 SGHTA, CDR2 FQGNSA. CDR3 length equals 13 residues. Trimming took off 0 bases at V and 1 base at J, with 4 bases between the two ends. CDR3 nucleotides: TGTGCCAGCAGCTTAGCGGGATCCTACGAGCAGTACTTC. This codes for CASSLAGSYEQYF. The variable domain in full, with the rest retrieved from reference TRBV7-2 and TRBJ2-7, is GAGVSQSPSNKVTEKGKDVELRCDPISGHTALYWYRQSLGQGLEFLIYFQGNSAPDKSGLPSDRFSAERTGGSVSTLTIQRTQQEDSAVYLCASSLAGSYEQYFGPGTRLTVT.

This clone was observed a few times. Other nucleotide sequences in the sample specify the same CDR3. Written as DNA, the CDR3 is TGTGCCAGCTCACCAGATAATCAGCCCCAGCATTTT. This codes for CASSPDNQPQHF. The J gene is TRBJ1-5, the V gene TRBV18; D gene uncertain. Per the germline V gene, CDR1 is KGHSH and CDR2 is LQKENI. The ends were cut back, 2 bases at V and 4 bases at J, with 3 bases in the middle. This CDR3 contains 12 residues.

This chain links TRBV11-1 with TRBJ2-7; 9 bases align to TRBD1. The J segment lost 3 bases and the V segment lost 0 bases, leaving 3 bases of the junction unmatched. From germline, CDR1 is SGHAT and CDR2 FQDESV (reference sequence). The CDR3 totals 15 residues. The CDR3 loop reads CASSLAAGQGYEQYF. Written as DNA, the CDR3 is TGTGCCAGCAGCTTAGCGGCGGGACAGGGCTACGAGCAGTACTTC.

The chain couples TRBV7-6 to TRBJ2-1; D perhaps matches TRBD1 (7 bases). Trimming pared 4 bases from V and 6 bases from J, leaving 19 bases between. The CDR3 has 16 amino acids. Germline CDR1 and CDR2: SGHVS and FNYEAQ. Here the CDR3 reads CASSSSSQGGGNEQFF. The DNA of the CDR3 is TGTGCCAGCAGCTCATCGTCCCAGGGGGGTGGCAATGAGCAGTTCTTC.

The chain is built from TRBV25-1 and TRBJ1-5, with TRBD1 as a possible D gene (5 bases). This CDR3 has 12 amino acids. V lost 6 bases, J lost 4 bases, and 7 bases lay in between. Per germline, CDR1 MGHDK and CDR2 SYGVNS. The CDR3 reads CASRRGNQPQHF. The CDR3 nucleotides read TGTGCCAGCAGGAGGGGAAATCAGCCCCAGCATTTT.

This chain links TRBV7-9 with TRBJ1-1, with D unclear. Germline V CDR1 and CDR2: SEHNR, FQNEAQ (reference sequence). The germline V and J ends were trimmed by 5 bases and 3 bases, with 16 bases remaining between them. This CDR3 region has 15 residues. The CDR3 loop reads CASSETGREDTEAFF. The CDR3 DNA is TGTGCCAGCAGCGAAACGGGGAGGGAGGACACTGAAGCTTTCTTT.

This clone showed up just a few times. This chain uses TRBV7-9 with TRBJ2-5; the D gene could be TRBD1 or TRBD2 (6 bases each). The V end was cut by 3 bases, the J end by 1 base, with 12 bases between. The CDR3 runs 15 residues. Germline CDR1 is SEHNR and CDR2 is FQNEAQ (reference sequence). This chain's CDR3 is CASSLRWGAQETQYF. Written as DNA, the CDR3 is TGTGCCAGCAGCTTGAGATGGGGGGCCCAAGAGACCCAGTACTTC.

This clone was seen just once. This chain uses TRBV19 with TRBJ1-2, with D possibly matching TRBD1 (6 bases). This CDR3 is 16 amino acids long. V shed 7 bases and J shed 6 bases, with 24 bases lying between them. Germline CDR1 is LNHDA and CDR2 is SQIVND (reference sequence). CDR3 DNA sequence: TGTGCCAGTAATACCCCGGGACATCCATCCGTGGATGGCTACACCTTC. Amino acid sequence: CASNTPGHPSVDGYTF. The whole variable domain, filled in from reference TRBV19 and TRBJ1-2, reads DGGITQSPKYLFRKEGQNVTLSCEQNLNHDAMYWYRQDPGQGLRLIYYSQIVNDFQKGDIAEGYSVSREKKESFPLTVTSAQKNPTAFYLCASNTPGHPSVDGYTFGSGTRLTVV.

V and J are TRBV28 and TRBJ1-5, with 12 positions matching TRBD1. CDR1 and CDR2 (germline): MDHEN, SYDVKM. The junction had 3 bases not matched to a gene; V was cut back by 2 bases and J by 7 bases. The CDR3 contains 15 residues. CDR3 sequence reads: CASSLGTGGGQPQHF. The CDR3 nucleotides read TGTGCCAGCAGTTTAGGGACAGGGGGCGGACAGCCCCAGCATTTT. Full variable domain (rest looked up from reference TRBV28 and TRBJ1-5): DVKVTQSSRYLVKRTGEKVFLECVQDMDHENMFWYRQDPGLGLRLIYFSYDVKMKEKGDIPEGYSVSREKKERFSLILESASTNQTSMYLCASSLGTGGGQPQHFGDGTRLSIL.

The chain combines TRBV19 with TRBJ1-1, with D possibly TRBD1 on 6 matching bases. CDR1 and CDR2 from the germline V gene are LNHDA and SQIVND (reference sequence). The V gene lost 4 bases and the J gene lost 5 bases, with 20 bases spanning the gap. CDR3 size: 16 residues. The CDR3 DNA sequence: TGTGCCAGTAGTACCTGGTATGGACAGTACGGGACTGAAGCTTTCTTT. This translates into CASSTWYGQYGTEAFF.

This rearrangement joins TRBV14 to TRBJ2-3; 7 bases map to TRBD1. The CDR3 contains 13 residues. With V trimmed by 5 bases and J by 4 bases, 3 bases remained unmatched. Germline values: CDR1 SGHDN, CDR2 FVKESK. The CDR3 bases are TGTGCCAGCAGCGACAGGGTCTCAGATACGCAGTATTTT. Translated: CASSDRVSDTQYF.

The rearrangement links TRBV5-6 to TRBJ1-6; D call uncertain. Germline CDR1 is SGHDT and CDR2 is YYEEEE. With 1 base removed from V and 13 bases from J, the gap between germline ends came to 9 bases. The CDR3 runs to 12 residues. The CDR3 sequence: CASSLPGSPLHF. The CDR3, as DNA: TGTGCCAGCAGCTTGCCCGGTTCGCCCCTCCACTTT.

The V gene is TRBV28, the J gene TRBJ1-2; D gene unclear. Germline V lookup: CDR1 MDHEN, CDR2 SYDVKM. V was cut by 3 bases and J by 7 bases, with 9 bases left in between. The CDR3 sequence is 12 residues long. The CDR3 DNA reads as TGTGCCAGCAGTTTCCGCGGTTCTGGCTACACCTTC. It encodes CASSFRGSGYTF.